These 11 T cell receptor beta chains were sequenced from one sample in a study of response to subunit inactivated influenza vaccine. TCRdb used MiXCR to reprocess the RT-PCR reads, holding one entry per CDR3 protein. There are 450,000 to 500,000 distinct CDR3 sequences in the sample; 10% to 11% occur only once, and more than 10% lies in the top ten. Sequenced here: PBMCs from blood, sampled 40 to 50 days after vaccination. The receptors derive from a man between 50 and 59 years old who received an inactivated influenza vaccine.

Ten or more counts support this clonotype. V usage is TRBV6-1 and J usage is TRBJ2-3; 8 bases align to TRBD2. The CDR3 consists of 15 residues. The germline CDR1 and CDR2 sequences are MNHNS and SASEGT. V lost 7 bases and J lost 2; bases outside the gene matches: 8. CDR3 residues: CASNQAGAFTDTQYF. The CDR3, as DNA: TGTGCCAGCAATCAAGCGGGAGCGTTCACAGATACGCAGTATTTT.

This clonotype came up once. The J gene is TRBJ2-5, the V gene TRBV11-2; the match to TRBD2 covers 9 bases. With V trimmed by 5 bases and J by 5 bases, 12 bases remained unmatched. The CDR3 is 16 amino acids. CDR1 and CDR2 (germline): SGHAT, FQNNGV. The CDR3 bases are TGTGCCAGCAGCCTACGGCGCGGGAGGGTTGGTGAGACCCAGTACTTC. It yields the protein CASSLRRGRVGETQYF.

The table lists this clonotype with many counts. The genes are TRBV7-9 and TRBJ2-5; D may match TRBD1 or TRBD2 (5 bases each). The CDR3 totals 13 residues. V gave up 5 bases and J gave up 5 bases, with 12 bases separating them. Per the germline V gene, CDR1 is SEHNR and CDR2 is FQNEAQ (reference sequence). The CDR3 region is CASSPGPRETQYF. In nucleotides, the CDR3 is TGTGCCAGCAGCCCGGGACCGCGGGAGACCCAGTACTTC.

This clonotype was observed a few times. The chain joins TRBV7-8 to TRBJ2-7; D not resolved. The ends were cut back, 5 bases at V and 0 bases at J, with 11 bases in the middle. Germline CDR1 and CDR2: SGHVS and FQNEAQ. This CDR3 is built from 14 residues. The CDR3 is CASSTVQGSYEQYF. The CDR3, as DNA: TGTGCCAGCAGCACCGTCCAAGGCTCCTACGAGCAGTACTTC.

This clonotype was counted only a few times. CDR3 sequence: CASRGVEAFF. The CDR3 coding sequence is TGTGCCAGCAGGGGGGTCGAAGCTTTCTTT. V usage is TRBV25-1 and J usage is TRBJ1-1; a weak D match, TRBD1 (5 bases). Germline V gives CDR1 MGHDK, CDR2 SYGVNS. V dropped 6 bases and J dropped 8 bases, with 7 bases sitting between them. The CDR3 is made up of 10 amino acids. The full variable domain, with the rest looked up from reference TRBV25-1 and TRBJ1-1, is EADIYQTPRYLVIGTGKKITLECSQTMGHDKMYWYQQDPGMELHLIHYSYGVNSTEKGDLSSESTVSRIRTEHFPLTLESARPSHTSQYLCASRGVEAFFGQGTRLTVV.

The CDR3 DNA reads as TGCAGTGCCCTTAGCGGGGGGGAATCCACCGGGGAGCTGTTTTTT. Translation: CSALSGGESTGELFF. This sequence joins TRBV20-1 and TRBJ2-2; TRBD2 matches at 11 bases. From germline, CDR1 is DFQATT and CDR2 SNEGSKA (reference sequence). V shed 6 bases and J 4 bases; nucleotides not matched to a gene: 7. This CDR3 contains 15 residues.

The rearrangement joins TRBV4-3 to TRBJ2-2, with D possibly matching TRBD1 (6 bases). The V gene's germline CDR1 is LGHNA and CDR2 YSLEER. Trimming cost V 1 base and J 2 bases, with 14 bases left between them. The CDR3 covers 17 residues. CDR3 residues: CASSQATYRDNTGELFF. In DNA, the CDR3 is TGCGCCAGCAGCCAAGCAACCTACAGGGACAACACCGGGGAGCTGTTTTTT.

This chain links TRBV5-1 with TRBJ2-1; D not resolved. V was clipped by 4 bases and J by 8 bases, with 25 bases between them. Germline-derived CDR1 and CDR2 are SGHRS and YFSETQ. The CDR3 is 17 amino acids. The CDR3 region has the DNA TGCGCCAGCAGCAAAATTGGGTCCAGAGTCCAGACATATGAGCAGTTCTTC. It translates to CASSKIGSRVQTYEQFF.

This clonotype has a count of ten or more. The CDR3 DNA reads TGCGCCAGCAGCTTGGAGGTCAATCAGCCCCAGCATTTT. This encodes CASSLEVNQPQHF. The V and J genes are TRBV5-1 and TRBJ1-5; unclear D gene. CDR3 length: 13 residues. Per germline, CDR1 SGHRS and CDR2 YFSETQ. The ends were cut back, 0 bases at V and 3 bases at J, with 4 bases in the middle.

The chain has TRBV24-1 and TRBJ2-2; 8 nucleotides line up with TRBD1. The trim removed 4 bases at V and 8 bases at J, leaving 8 bases unmatched. The CDR3 sequence is 15 residues long. Germline V lookup: CDR1 KGHDR, CDR2 SFDVKD. The CDR3 DNA follows: TGTGCCACCAGTGAACCGGACAGGGTAGGAGGGGAGCTGTTTTTT. Its translation: CATSEPDRVGGELFF.

This clonotype was observed a handful of times. The chain is built from TRBV7-6 and TRBJ1-4; 9 bases are a match to TRBD1. CDR3 length: 15 residues. CDR1 and CDR2 from the germline V gene are SGHVS and FNYEAQ. J lost 5 bases, V lost 4 bases, and 5 bases had no gene match. The CDR3 bases are TGTGCCAGCAGCTCGACGGGGACAGGGAATGAAAAACTGTTTTTT. Residues: CASSSTGTGNEKLFF. Variable domain in full (rest from reference TRBV7-6 and TRBJ1-4): GAGVSQSPRYKVTKRGQDVALRCDPISGHVSLYWYRQALGQGPEFLTYFNYEAQQDKSGLPNDRFSAERPEGSISTLTIQRTEQRDSAMYRCASSSTGTGNEKLFFGSGTQLSVL.